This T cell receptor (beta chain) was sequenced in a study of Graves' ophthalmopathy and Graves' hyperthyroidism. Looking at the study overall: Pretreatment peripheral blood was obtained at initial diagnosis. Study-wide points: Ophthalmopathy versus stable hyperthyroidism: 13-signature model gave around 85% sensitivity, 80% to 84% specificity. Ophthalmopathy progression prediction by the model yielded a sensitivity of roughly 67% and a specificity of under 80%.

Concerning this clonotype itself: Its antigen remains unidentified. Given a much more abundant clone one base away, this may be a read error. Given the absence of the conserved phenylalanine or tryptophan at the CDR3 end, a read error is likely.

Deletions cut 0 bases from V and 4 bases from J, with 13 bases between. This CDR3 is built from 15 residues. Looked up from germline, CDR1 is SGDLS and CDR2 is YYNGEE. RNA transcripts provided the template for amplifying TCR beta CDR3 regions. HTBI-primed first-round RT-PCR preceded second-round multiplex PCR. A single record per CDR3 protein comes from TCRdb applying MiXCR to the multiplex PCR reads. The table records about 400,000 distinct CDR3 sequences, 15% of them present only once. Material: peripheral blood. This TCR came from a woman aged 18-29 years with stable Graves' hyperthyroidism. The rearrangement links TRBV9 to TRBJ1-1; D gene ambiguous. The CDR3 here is CASSVGAGEGTEAFY. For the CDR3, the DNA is TGTGCCAGCAGCGTAGGGGCAGGTGAGGGCACTGAAGCTTTCTAT.